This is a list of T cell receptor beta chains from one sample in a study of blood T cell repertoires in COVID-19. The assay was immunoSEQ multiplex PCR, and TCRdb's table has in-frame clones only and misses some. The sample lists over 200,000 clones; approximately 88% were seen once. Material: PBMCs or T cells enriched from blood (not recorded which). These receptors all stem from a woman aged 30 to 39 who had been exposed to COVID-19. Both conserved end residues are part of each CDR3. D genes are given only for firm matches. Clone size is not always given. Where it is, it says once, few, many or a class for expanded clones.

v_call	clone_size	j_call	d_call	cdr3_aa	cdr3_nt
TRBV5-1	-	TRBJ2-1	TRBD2	CASSLTWGGNYNEQFF	TGCGCCAGCAGCTTGACCTGGGGGGGAAACTACAATGAGCAGTTCTTC
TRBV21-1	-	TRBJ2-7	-	CASSKTSGSLDWEYEQYF	TGTGCCAGCAGCAAGACTAGCGGGAGTTTGGACTGGGAATACGAGCAGTACTTC
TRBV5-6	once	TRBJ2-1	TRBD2	CASSLAPLAVMYNEQFF	TGTGCCAGCAGCTTGGCTCCTCTAGCGGTCATGTACAATGAGCAGTTCTTC
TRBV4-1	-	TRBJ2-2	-	CASSQDGDSFNTGELFF	TGCGCCAGCAGCCAAGATGGCGACAGCTTCAACACCGGGGAGCTGTTTTTT
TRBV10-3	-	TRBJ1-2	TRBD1	CAISEIAGQGEGYTF	TGTGCCATCAGTGAGATCGCGGGACAGGGGGAGGGCTACACCTTC
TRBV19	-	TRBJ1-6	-	CASSTIGGVRDSPLHF	TGTGCCAGTAGTACGATAGGGGGGGTCAGAGATTCACCCCTCCACTTT
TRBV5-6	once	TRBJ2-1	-	CASTLPGTPIEQFF	TGTGCCAGCACCTTACCCGGGACTCCGATTGAGCAGTTCTTC
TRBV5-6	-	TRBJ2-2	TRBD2	CASSNSGRAGELFF	TGTGCCAGCAGCAATAGCGGGAGGGCCGGGGAGCTGTTTTTT
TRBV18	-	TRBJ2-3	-	CASSPAGFTDTQYF	TGTGCCAGCTCACCTGCCGGGTTCACAGATACGCAGTATTTT
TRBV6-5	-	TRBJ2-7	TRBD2	CASLLAGVFYEQYF	TGTGCCAGCCTTCTAGCGGGAGTATTCTACGAGCAGTACTTC
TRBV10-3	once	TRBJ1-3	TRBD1	CAIRNRGGNTIYF	TGTGCCATCAGGAACAGGGGGGGAAACACCATATATTTT
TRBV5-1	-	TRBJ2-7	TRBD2	CASSLVPGLPSYEQYF	TGCGCCAGCAGCTTGGTCCCGGGACTACCTTCCTACGAGCAGTACTTC
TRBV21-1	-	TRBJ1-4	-	CASKLLRTNEKLFF	TGTGCCAGCAAATTGTTGAGAACTAATGAAAAACTGTTTTTT
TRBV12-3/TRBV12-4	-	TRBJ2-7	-	CAPLDEQYF	TGTGCCCCCCTTGACGAGCAGTACTTC
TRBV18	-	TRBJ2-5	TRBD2	CASSPLEVAGDFLETQYF	TGTGCCAGCTCACCCCTGGAGGTAGCGGGAGACTTCCTTGAGACCCAGTACTTC
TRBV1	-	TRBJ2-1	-	CTSSQEREGPSVEQFF	TGCACCAGCAGCCAAGAGCGGGAGGGCCCCTCCGTGGAGCAGTTCTTC
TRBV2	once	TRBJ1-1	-	CASSGQYTEAFF	TGTGCCAGCAGTGGGCAGTACACTGAAGCTTTCTTT
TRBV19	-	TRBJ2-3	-	CASSTVGGGQTDTQYF	TGTGCCAGTAGTACCGTGGGGGGGGGACAAACAGATACGCAGTATTTT
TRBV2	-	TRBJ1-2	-	CASTFAAQGGYGYTF	TGTGCCAGCACGTTTGCTGCTCAGGGTGGTTATGGCTACACCTTC
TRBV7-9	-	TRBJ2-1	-	CASSPERGWYNEQFF	TGTGCCAGCAGTCCGGAAAGGGGCTGGTACAATGAGCAGTTCTTC
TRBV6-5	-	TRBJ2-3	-	CASRGPSDTQYF	TGTGCCAGCAGGGGCCCCTCAGATACGCAGTATTTT
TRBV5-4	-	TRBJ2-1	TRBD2	CASSNGLAGVSKNEQFF	TGTGCCAGCAGCAACGGACTAGCGGGAGTTTCTAAGAATGAGCAGTTCTTC
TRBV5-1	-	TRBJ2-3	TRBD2	CGSSLAGGPGDTQYF	TGCGGGAGCAGCTTGGCGGGAGGGCCGGGAGATACGCAGTATTTT
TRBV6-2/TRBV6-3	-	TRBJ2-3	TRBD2	CASSLRTSGIPPTDTQYF	TGTGCCAGCAGTTTGAGGACTAGCGGGATCCCCCCCACAGATACGCAGTATTTT
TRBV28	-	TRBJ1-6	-	CASSGPRGNNSPLHF	TGTGCCAGCAGTGGGCCACGGGGGAATAATTCACCCCTCCACTTT
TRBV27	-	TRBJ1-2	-	CASSFTRVAGYTF	TGTGCCAGCAGTTTTACCAGGGTGGCTGGCTACACCTTC
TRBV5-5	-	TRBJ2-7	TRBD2	CASSLKLAITYEQYF	TGTGCCAGCAGCTTGAAACTAGCGATAACCTACGAGCAGTACTTC
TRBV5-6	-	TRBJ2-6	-	CASSPYGLPSSGANVLTF	TGTGCCAGCAGCCCATACGGACTGCCGAGCTCTGGGGCCAACGTCCTGACTTTC
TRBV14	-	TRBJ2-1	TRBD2	CASSQPASGMYNEQFF	TGTGCCAGCAGCCAACCGGCTAGCGGGATGTACAATGAGCAGTTCTTC
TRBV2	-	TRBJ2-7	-	CASSYIYEQYF	TGTGCCAGCAGTTACATCTACGAGCAGTACTTC
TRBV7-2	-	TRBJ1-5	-	CASSLVSWGGQGNQPQHF	TGTGCCAGCAGCTTAGTGAGTTGGGGGGGGCAGGGCAATCAGCCCCAGCATTTT
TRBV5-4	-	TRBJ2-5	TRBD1	CASSSQQGTGETQYF	TGTGCCAGCAGCTCTCAACAGGGGACGGGAGAGACCCAGTACTTC
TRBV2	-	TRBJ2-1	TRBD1	CASSDRGQGEQFF	TGTGCCAGCAGTGACAGGGGGCAAGGAGAGCAGTTCTTC
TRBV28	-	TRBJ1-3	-	CASSKIGIFSGNTIYF	TGTGCCAGCAGCAAGATCGGGATATTTTCTGGAAACACCATATATTTT
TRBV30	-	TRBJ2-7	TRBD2	CAWRTGLAGGYEQYF	TGTGCCTGGAGGACTGGACTAGCGGGAGGGTACGAGCAGTACTTC
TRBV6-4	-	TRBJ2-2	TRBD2	CASSVTSGANTGELFF	TGTGCCAGCAGTGTGACTAGCGGGGCGAACACCGGGGAGCTGTTTTTT